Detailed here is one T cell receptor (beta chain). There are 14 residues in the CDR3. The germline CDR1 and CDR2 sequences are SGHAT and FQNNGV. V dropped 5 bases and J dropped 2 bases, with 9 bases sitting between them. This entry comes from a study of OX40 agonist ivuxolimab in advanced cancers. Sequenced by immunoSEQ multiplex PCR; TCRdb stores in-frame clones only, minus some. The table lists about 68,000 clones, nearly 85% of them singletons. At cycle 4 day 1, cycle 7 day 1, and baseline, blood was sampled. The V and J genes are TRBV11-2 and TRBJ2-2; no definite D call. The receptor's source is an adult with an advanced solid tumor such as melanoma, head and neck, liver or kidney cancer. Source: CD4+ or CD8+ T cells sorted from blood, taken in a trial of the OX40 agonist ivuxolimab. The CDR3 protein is CASSPGGNTGELFF. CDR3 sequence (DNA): TGTGCCAGCAGCCCCGGTGGTAACACCGGGGAGCTGTTTTTT.